The 27 T cell receptor beta chains listed next were all sequenced from one sample in a study of blood T cell repertoires in COVID-19. Assay used: immunoSEQ multiplex PCR; TCRdb lists only in-frame clones, some missing. The table lists some 300,000 clones, more than 70% of them singletons. The source material was peripheral blood. The receptors here all came from a woman in her twenties or thirties who had recovered from COVID-19.

This clone has only a few counts. The V gene is TRBV30, the J gene TRBJ1-2; no definite D call. CDR3 size: 14 residues. Germline V gene lookup returns CDR1 GTSNPN and CDR2 SVGIG (reference sequence). Between the trimmed V and J ends, which lost 1 base and 2 bases, there was a span of 11 bases. CDR3 DNA: TGTGCCTGGAGTGGGGTCGCCGGGAACTATGGCTACACCTTC. Protein: CAWSGVAGNYGYTF.

This chain links TRBV5-1 with TRBJ2-5; weak D call: TRBD2 (5 bases). This CDR3 region has 13 residues. The germline V gene has CDR1 SGHRS and CDR2 YFSETQ. V dropped 3 bases and J dropped 2 bases, with 8 bases sitting between them. The CDR3 here is CASSSGMQETQYF. The CDR3 DNA follows: TGCGCCAGCAGCTCGGGGATGCAAGAGACCCAGTACTTC.

This rearrangement joins TRBV6-6 to TRBJ2-1, with 9 positions matching TRBD1. The V segment lost 5 bases and the J segment 0 bases; nucleotides outside the gene matches: 5. Germline CDR1 and CDR2: MNHNY and SVGAGI (reference sequence). This CDR3 comprises 16 residues. CDR3 in amino acids: CASSPWDRVSYNEQFF. The CDR3 DNA is TGTGCCAGCAGTCCCTGGGACAGGGTCTCCTACAATGAGCAGTTCTTC.

The chain employs TRBV27 and TRBJ1-6; D remains unclear. The germline CDR1 and CDR2 sequences are MNHEY and SMNVEV (reference sequence). V shed 2 bases and J shed 7 bases, with 12 bases lying between them. The CDR3 sequence is 15 residues long. The CDR3 DNA reads as TGTGCCAGCAGTTTAGGCGGAGGACCCAATTCACCCCTCCACTTT. Its translation: CASSLGGGPNSPLHF.

The chain joins TRBV9 to TRBJ2-7; TRBD2 matches 9 bases. CDR1 is SGDLS, CDR2 YYNGEE, per germline. The V and J ends lost 4 bases and 3 bases, in that order; junction bases with no gene match: 8. This CDR3 has 15 residues. The CDR3 here is CASSSRSSGGYEQYF. CDR3 sequence (DNA): TGTGCCAGCAGCTCCCGGAGTAGCGGGGGCTACGAGCAGTACTTC.

The chain uses TRBV7-9 and TRBJ2-7, with D tentatively TRBD1 (6 bases). This CDR3 spans 15 amino acids. Germline V gives CDR1 SEHNR, CDR2 FQNEAQ (reference sequence). V lost 5 bases, J lost 0 bases, and 14 bases lay in between. CDR3 loop: CASSQIMDSSYEQYF. CDR3 in DNA: TGTGCCAGCAGCCAGATAATGGACAGCTCCTACGAGCAGTACTTC.

This clone was seen more than once but under ten times. J is TRBJ1-1 and V is TRBV5-6, with TRBD1 matching 8 bases. Per the germline V gene, CDR1 is SGHDT and CDR2 is YYEEEE. The V segment lost 0 bases and the J segment 3 bases; nucleotides outside the gene matches: 7. The length of the CDR3 is 16 residues. CDR3: CASSLARGRLDTEAFF. The CDR3 DNA follows: TGTGCCAGCAGCTTGGCCAGGGGGCGCTTGGACACTGAAGCTTTCTTT.

The chain is built from TRBV2 and TRBJ1-1, with D possibly matching TRBD1 (6 bases). Trimming removed 4 bases from V and 0 bases from J, with 18 bases in between. The CDR3 sequence is 17 residues long. The germline CDR1 and CDR2 sequences are SNHLY and FYNNEI. DNA of the CDR3: TGTGCCAGCAGTGCGCTTGCAGGGGTTAGCATGAACACTGAAGCTTTCTTT. It encodes CASSALAGVSMNTEAFF.

The chain combines TRBV28 with TRBJ1-2, with D tentatively TRBD1 (6 bases). V was shortened by 2 bases and J by 3 bases, with 13 bases between the two germline ends. The CDR3 runs 15 residues. Germline assignment: CDR1 MDHEN and CDR2 SYDVKM. Written as DNA, the CDR3 is TGTGCCAGCAGTTTACTCGTTCAGGGGTACTATGGCTACACCTTC. As protein: CASSLLVQGYYGYTF.

The gene calls are TRBV11-1 and TRBJ2-2; D perhaps matches TRBD1 (6 bases). V lost 3 bases, J lost 3 bases, and 11 bases lay in between. The length of the CDR3 is 15 residues. The germline V gene has CDR1 SGHAT and CDR2 FQDESV (reference sequence). The chain's CDR3 is CASSFRGSDTGELFF. The CDR3 DNA is TGTGCCAGCAGCTTCAGGGGCTCGGACACCGGGGAGCTGTTTTTT.

In this sample, this clone turned up a few times. This chain joins TRBV4-3 and TRBJ1-1; weak D call: TRBD1 (5 bases). The CDR3 spans 17 residues. Germline V gene data show CDR1 as LGHNA and CDR2 as YSLEER. Trimming stripped 0 bases from V and 2 bases from J, with 16 bases between. The CDR3 here is CASSQDAGRRGNTEAFF. The CDR3 nucleotides are TGCGCCAGCAGCCAAGATGCGGGGCGGAGAGGAAACACTGAAGCTTTCTTT.

The genes are TRBV7-2 and TRBJ2-3; 13 positions match TRBD2. The CDR3 is 16 amino acids. Trimming cost V 1 base and J 7 bases; bases outside gene matches: 5. Germline V lookup: CDR1 SGHTA, CDR2 FQGNSA. The CDR3 DNA is TGTGCCAGCAGCTTAGGACTAGCGGGGGGTTATTATACGCAGTATTTT. Translated, it gives CASSLGLAGGYYTQYF.

The chain employs TRBV2 and TRBJ2-2; 7 bases agree with TRBD1. J was trimmed by 8 bases and V by 2 bases; bases with no gene match: 11. The CDR3 totals 16 residues. Germline values: CDR1 SNHLY, CDR2 FYNNEI. For the CDR3, the DNA is TGTGCCAGCAGTGAAAGACAGGGCGGGTCATTTGGGGAGCTGTTTTTT. It is translated as CASSERQGGSFGELFF.

Regarding this clone: Within the sample, other DNA sequences also encode this same CDR3. The rearrangement links TRBV28 to TRBJ2-7; D gene unclear. The CDR3 extends over 12 amino acids. CDR1 is MDHEN and CDR2 is SYDVKM in the germline V gene. Trimming cost V 3 bases and J 6 bases, with 9 bases left between them. In DNA, the CDR3 is TGTGCCAGCAGTTTGACGGGTGGCGAGCAGTACTTC. Its translation is CASSLTGGEQYF.

The CDR3 sequence: CASRELGPETQYF. CDR3 in DNA: TGTGCCAGCAGGGAGCTGGGGCCGGAGACCCAGTACTTC. The chain recombines TRBV6-5 with TRBJ2-5, with D perhaps matching TRBD1 (5 bases). V lost 6 bases, J lost 5 bases, and 13 bases lay in between. This CDR3 contains 13 residues. The germline gives CDR1 MNHEY, CDR2 SVGAGI.

The CDR3 nucleotides read TGTGCCAGCAGCTTGGTCAGGGGCGGACAGAACACTGAAGCTTTCTTT. Amino acids: CASSLVRGGQNTEAFF. V is TRBV5-4 and J is TRBJ1-1; weak D call: TRBD1 (6 bases). Per germline, CDR1 SGHNT and CDR2 YYREEE (reference sequence). The V gene lost 0 bases and the J gene lost 1 base, with 13 bases spanning the gap. The CDR3 has 16 amino acids.

The chain combines TRBV4-3 with TRBJ2-1, with 8 bases fitting TRBD2. The ends lost 4 bases at V and 0 bases at J; junction bases unmatched: 5. Looked up from germline, CDR1 is LGHNA and CDR2 is YSLEER. The CDR3 is made up of 16 amino acids. CDR3 region: CASSREAGGSYNEQFF. The CDR3 DNA reads as TGCGCCAGCAGCCGAGAGGCGGGAGGCTCCTACAATGAGCAGTTCTTC.

The chain has TRBV27 and TRBJ1-5, with 7 positions matching TRBD1. Germline loops: CDR1 MNHEY, CDR2 SMNVEV (reference sequence). The CDR3 loop spans 15 amino acids. With 5 bases clipped from V and 3 bases from J, the junction kept 7 bases outside the gene matches. In DNA form, the CDR3 reads TGTGCCAGCAGTCCGACAGGGCGATACAATCAGCCCCAGCATTTT. Translated, it gives CASSPTGRYNQPQHF.

V and J are TRBV3-1 (or the pseudogene TRBV3-2) and TRBJ1-2, with 8 bases that match TRBD1. The CDR3 covers 14 residues. The germline V gene has CDR1 LGHDT and CDR2 YNNKEL (reference sequence). V lost 3 bases and J lost 4; bases outside the gene matches: 4. The CDR3 nucleotides read TGTGCCAGCAGCCAGAGGACAGGGCTCTATGGCTACACCTTC. Its translation: CASSQRTGLYGYTF.

This clone was counted a few times. The V call is TRBV7-2, the J call TRBJ2-6; 7 bases map to TRBD2. The CDR3 runs to 16 residues. Per germline, CDR1 SGHTA and CDR2 FQGNSA. V lost 4 bases and J lost 0; bases outside the gene matches: 3. CDR3 sequence: CASSSTGGSGANVLTF. CDR3 DNA: TGTGCCAGCAGCTCCACGGGGGGCTCTGGGGCCAACGTCCTGACTTTC.

The V gene is TRBV28, the J gene TRBJ2-5; 8 positions match TRBD2. V lost 5 bases to trimming and J lost 4 bases; unmatched junction nucleotides: 3. The CDR3 is 13 amino acids. In germline, CDR1 is MDHEN, CDR2 SYDVKM. The CDR3 is CASSPGGGETQYF. DNA of the CDR3: TGTGCCAGCAGTCCCGGGGGGGGAGAGACCCAGTACTTC.

The gene calls are TRBV5-1 and TRBJ1-5; D is possibly TRBD1 (5 bases). This CDR3 has 15 amino acids. Germline CDR1 and CDR2: SGHRS and YFSETQ. The ends were cut back, 0 bases at V and 7 bases at J, with 14 bases in the middle. In nucleotides, the CDR3 is TGCGCCAGCAGCTTGGAGGGGCAGGGCCCGCAGCCCCAGCATTTT. Its translation is CASSLEGQGPQPQHF.

V usage is TRBV27 and J usage is TRBJ2-3, with 7 nucleotides matching TRBD1. Per the germline V gene, CDR1 is MNHEY and CDR2 is SMNVEV (reference sequence). With V trimmed by 7 bases and J by 0 bases, 13 bases remained unmatched. The CDR3 is made up of 17 amino acids. This chain's CDR3 is CASTYRDSKHSTDTQYF. For the CDR3, the DNA is TGTGCCAGCACCTACCGGGACAGCAAACATAGCACAGATACGCAGTATTTT.

CDR3 coding DNA: TGTGCCAGCAGCGGGGTAGGGGGAGCCCAGCATTTT. It codes for CASSGVGGAQHF. V usage is TRBV5-5 and J usage is TRBJ1-5; TRBD1 might be the D (6 bases). The length of the CDR3 is 12 residues. Trimming took off 4 bases at V and 11 bases at J, with 13 bases between the two ends. In germline, CDR1 is SGHKS, CDR2 YYEKEE (reference sequence).

The chain has TRBV7-6 and TRBJ2-1, with TRBD2 identical over 7 bases. The germline CDR1 and CDR2 sequences are SGHVS and FNYEAQ. The CDR3 spans 18 residues. The trim removed 5 bases at V and 5 bases at J, leaving 18 bases unmatched. This CDR3 reads CASSRYVGSSGFDNEQFF. CDR3 coding DNA: TGTGCCAGCAGCCGATACGTCGGGAGTAGCGGGTTCGACAATGAGCAGTTCTTC.

This clone was found once. V is TRBV5-5 and J is TRBJ2-5, with 7 bases aligning to TRBD1. The CDR3 consists of 14 residues. The trim removed 2 bases at V and 5 bases at J, leaving 6 bases unmatched. From germline, CDR1 is SGHKS and CDR2 YYEKEE (reference sequence). CDR3: CASSFSTGLETQYF. DNA for the CDR3: TGTGCCAGCAGCTTCTCGACAGGGTTGGAGACCCAGTACTTC.

The CDR3 loop is CASRAGERCRTDTQYF. In DNA form, the CDR3 reads TGTGCCAGCAGGGCGGGGGAGAGATGTAGAACAGATACGCAGTATTTT. The rearrangement uses TRBV21-1 and TRBJ2-3; the table's D call of TRBD2 was not tested on the DNA. TRBV21-1 is labeled a pseudogene. The CDR3 is 16 amino acids.